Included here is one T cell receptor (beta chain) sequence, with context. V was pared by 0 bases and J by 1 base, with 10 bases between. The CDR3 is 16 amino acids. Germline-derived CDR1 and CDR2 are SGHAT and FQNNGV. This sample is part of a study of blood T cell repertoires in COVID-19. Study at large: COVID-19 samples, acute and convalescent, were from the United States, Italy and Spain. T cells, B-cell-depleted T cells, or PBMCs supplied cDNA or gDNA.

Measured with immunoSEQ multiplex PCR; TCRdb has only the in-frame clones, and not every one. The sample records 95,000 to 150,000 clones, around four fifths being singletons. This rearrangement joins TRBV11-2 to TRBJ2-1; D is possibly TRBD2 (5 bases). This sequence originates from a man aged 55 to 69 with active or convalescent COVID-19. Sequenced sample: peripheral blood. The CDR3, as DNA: TGTGCCAGCAGCTTAGATCCTAGCATTTCCTACAATGAGCAGTTCTTC. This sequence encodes CASSLDPSISYNEQFF.